One and the same sample provided the 7 T cell receptor beta chains below, sequenced in a study of blood T cell repertoires in COVID-19. The table came from immunoSEQ multiplex PCR; TCRdb's copy has only in-frame clones and leaves some out. The table records 150,000 to 200,000 clones, more than 70% of them present only once. Sequenced: peripheral blood. The receptors derive from a woman aged 80 or older with active or convalescent COVID-19.

This clone was seen a few times. The J gene is TRBJ2-1, the V gene TRBV6-2 or TRBV6-3; TRBD1 is a possible D gene (5 bases). The CDR3 covers 16 residues. CDR1 and CDR2 from the germline V gene are MNHEY and SVGEGT. The V and J ends lost 0 bases and 4 bases respectively, with 13 bases between them. Here the CDR3 DNA reads TGTGCCAGCAGTTACTCGACCTCACGACAGTACAATGAGCAGTTCTTC. It encodes CASSYSTSRQYNEQFF.

The CDR3 sequence: CASSSEAGGFSYEQYF. In DNA, the CDR3 is TGTGCCAGCAGTTCAGAAGCGGGGGGGTTCTCTTACGAGCAGTACTTC. V and J are TRBV7-8 and TRBJ2-7; TRBD2 matches 10 bases. Trimming at V came to 6 bases and at J to 4 bases, leaving 12 bases not matched to a gene. The CDR3 contains 16 residues. Per germline, CDR1 SGHVS and CDR2 FQNEAQ.

In the case of this clone: Other DNA variants within this sample encode the same CDR3. The V and J genes are TRBV28 and TRBJ2-5; 14 bases line up with TRBD2. V lost 5 bases and J lost 5; bases outside the gene matches: 7. From germline, CDR1 is MDHEN and CDR2 SYDVKM. The CDR3 loop spans 16 amino acids. The DNA for the CDR3 is TGTGCCAGCAGTCCTGGACTAGCGGGAGGTAGGGAGACCCAGTACTTC. Residues: CASSPGLAGGRETQYF.

The V call is TRBV9, the J call TRBJ2-7; 7 bases map to TRBD2. Germline CDR1 and CDR2: SGDLS and YYNGEE. The V segment lost 0 bases and the J segment 0 bases; nucleotides outside the gene matches: 6. The CDR3 consists of 16 residues. The CDR3 coding sequence is TGTGCCAGCAGCGTAGCGGGGCGGGGGAGCTCCTACGAGCAGTACTTC. This translates into CASSVAGRGSSYEQYF.

The rearrangement joins TRBV30 to TRBJ2-1, with 12 bases aligning to TRBD1. The CDR3 length is 13 residues. The junction had 2 bases not matched to a gene; V was cut back by 4 bases and J by 7 bases. Germline lookup yields CDR1 GTSNPN and CDR2 SVGIG (reference sequence). DNA of the CDR3: TGTGCCTGGAAGGGACAGGGGGCTAATGAGCAGTTCTTC. It specifies CAWKGQGANEQFF. Together with reference TRBV30 and TRBJ2-1, the CDR3 gives the full variable domain: SQTIHQWPATLVQPVGSPLSLECTVEGTSNPNLYWYRQAAGRGLQLLFYSVGIGQISSEVPQNLSASRPQDRQFILSSKKLLLSDSGFYLCAWKGQGANEQFFGPGTRLTVL.

The chain employs TRBV3-1 (or the pseudogene TRBV3-2) and TRBJ1-6; no clear D. V gave up 1 base and J gave up 6 bases, with 7 bases separating them. Germline values: CDR1 LGHDT, CDR2 YNNKEL (reference sequence). The CDR3 has 14 residues. The CDR3 nucleotides read TGTGCCAGCAGCCAAGTCGCGGGTAATTCACCCCTCCACTTT. Amino acids: CASSQVAGNSPLHF.

The rearrangement uses TRBV28 and TRBJ1-5; no clear D. This CDR3 has 12 amino acids. The germline CDR1 and CDR2 sequences are MDHEN and SYDVKM. The V gene lost 2 bases and the J gene lost 4 bases, with 3 bases spanning the gap. CDR3 protein: CASSLENQPQHF. The CDR3 nucleotides are TGTGCCAGCAGTTTAGAGAATCAGCCCCAGCATTTT.